This passage covers 24 T cell receptor beta chains from one sample sequenced in a study of shared clonotypes between healthy human individuals. As defined, naive CD8 cells were CD45RO-negative and positively selected for CCR7, with terminally differentiated effector memory CD45RA+ cells excluded. Sequencing was performed with immunoSEQ multiplex PCR; in TCRdb, only in-frame clones are kept and a portion is missing. The sample yields hundreds of thousands of clones, 90% to 95% seen once. Sequences were obtained from naive CD8+ T cells sorted from blood. The receptor source for this set is a woman aged 25 to 39 in good health.

The chain is built from TRBV2 and TRBJ2-5; a weak D match, TRBD2 (5 bases). CDR3 size: 14 residues. Trimming removed 5 bases at V and 5 bases at J, with 15 bases between. Germline V gives CDR1 SNHLY, CDR2 FYNNEI. Here the CDR3 reads CASSQTTPFETQYF. In DNA, the CDR3 is TGTGCCAGCAGTCAGACTACCCCCTTCGAGACCCAGTACTTC.

The chain combines TRBV7-2 with TRBJ2-5, with 10 bases matching TRBD1. Germline V gene data show CDR1 as SGHTA and CDR2 as FQGNSA. The CDR3 sequence is 16 residues long. Germline trimming cut 5 bases from V and 2 bases from J; bases unmatched to any gene: 8. CDR3: CASSPDRDRGQETQYF. CDR3 bases: TGTGCCAGCAGCCCAGACCGGGACAGGGGTCAAGAGACCCAGTACTTC.

The chain links TRBV6-5 to TRBJ2-7; a possible D gene is TRBD1 (5 bases). Germline values: CDR1 MNHEY, CDR2 SVGAGI. The V gene lost 8 bases and the J gene lost 8 bases, with 13 bases spanning the gap. This CDR3 region has 11 residues. The CDR3 reads CASVIGAQQYF. The DNA of the CDR3 is TGTGCCAGCGTGATAGGGGCCCAGCAGTACTTC.

The rearrangement uses TRBV10-2 and TRBJ1-2; 8 bases align to TRBD1. Germline CDR1 reads WSHSY; CDR2 reads SAAADI. The V segment lost 5 bases and the J segment 6 bases; nucleotides outside the gene matches: 8. The CDR3 covers 14 residues. CDR3 sequence (DNA): TGCGCCAGCAGTCCCCTGGACAGGGCTCATGGCTACACCTTC. This codes for CASSPLDRAHGYTF.

The chain joins TRBV27 to TRBJ2-7; the match to TRBD1 covers 10 bases. The CDR3 length is 14 residues. Trimming removed 11 bases from V and 6 bases from J; junction bases left unmatched: 13. The germline gives CDR1 MNHEY, CDR2 SMNVEV (reference sequence). The CDR3 here is CASGQGPRTSEQYF. As DNA, the CDR3 is TGTGCCTCGGGACAGGGGCCTCGTACGAGCGAGCAGTACTTC.

This chain connects TRBV6-6 to TRBJ1-4; D perhaps matches TRBD1 (5 bases). Germline V gives CDR1 MNHNY, CDR2 SVGAGI (reference sequence). The CDR3 loop spans 15 amino acids. The ends were cut back, 5 bases at V and 0 bases at J, with 10 bases in the middle. CDR3 DNA: TGTGCCAGCAGTCCCTCGGGGGCAACTAATGAAAAACTGTTTTTT. This codes for CASSPSGATNEKLFF.

The CDR3, as DNA: TGTGCCAGCAGCCAAACTACAGGGGGCTACGAGCAGTACTTC. Translation: CASSQTTGGYEQYF. The chain carries TRBV11-2 and TRBJ2-7; TRBD1 matches at 8 bases. The CDR3 contains 14 residues. The germline V gene encodes CDR1 SGHAT and CDR2 FQNNGV. Trimming took 5 bases from V and 3 from J; bases not matched to a gene: 6. Looking up the rest from reference TRBV11-2 and TRBJ2-7 gives the full variable domain: EAGVAQSPRYKIIEKRQSVAFWCNPISGHATLYWYQQILGQGPKLLIQFQNNGVVDDSQLPKDRFSAERLKGVDSTLKIQPAKLEDSAVYLCASSQTTGGYEQYFGPGTRLTVT.

The rearrangement uses TRBV19 and TRBJ1-2; 8 bases align to TRBD1. V gave up 3 bases and J gave up 0 bases; unmatched junction bases: 6. CDR3 length: 16 residues. Germline V gives CDR1 LNHDA, CDR2 SQIVND (reference sequence). As DNA, the CDR3 is TGTGCCAGTAGTATTGGGACAGGCCAAGCTAACTATGGCTACACCTTC. It yields the protein CASSIGTGQANYGYTF.

CDR3 loop: CASSEGRRVDTIYF. In nucleotides, the CDR3 is TGTGCCAGCAGTGAGGGACGAAGGGTAGACACCATATATTTT. The gene calls are TRBV2 and TRBJ1-3, with D possibly TRBD1 on 5 matching bases. The germline gives CDR1 SNHLY, CDR2 FYNNEI. V shed 3 bases and J shed 8 bases, with 14 bases lying between them. This CDR3 is built from 14 residues.

This clone showed up just once. This chain's CDR3 is CASSKGQGLSYEQYF. The CDR3 DNA follows: TGCGCCAGCAGCAAGGGACAGGGCCTCTCCTACGAGCAGTACTTC. The chain has TRBV10-2 and TRBJ2-7; TRBD1 matches at 9 bases. CDR1 is WSHSY and CDR2 is SAAADI in the germline V gene. After removal of 6 bases from V and 0 bases from J, the junction contained 6 bases not matched to a gene. This CDR3 spans 15 amino acids.

The V call is TRBV15, the J call TRBJ1-2; tentative D call: TRBD1 (6 bases). Germline V gene lookup returns CDR1 LNHNV and CDR2 YYDKDF (reference sequence). Between the trimmed V and J ends, which lost 0 bases and 2 bases, there was a span of 19 bases. CDR3 length: 18 residues. Here the CDR3 reads CATSRDYPQAGTNYGYTF. The CDR3 DNA reads as TGTGCCACCAGCAGAGATTACCCCCAGGCAGGGACAAACTATGGCTACACCTTC.

J is TRBJ2-7 and V is TRBV6-4; D unresolved. The CDR3 extends over 11 amino acids. The germline CDR1 and CDR2 sequences are MRHNA and SNTAGT. Trimming took 8 bases from V and 7 from J, leaving 12 bases between them. CDR3 in DNA: TGTGCCAGCCCCTGTCGGCGGGAGCAGTACTTC. It specifies CASPCRREQYF.

The chain combines TRBV27 with TRBJ2-4; D gene ambiguous. The V end was cut by 8 bases, the J end by 3 bases, with 17 bases between. This CDR3 is 15 amino acids long. Germline CDR1 MNHEY, CDR2 SMNVEV (reference sequence). This chain's CDR3 is CASCFSERCKNIQYF. The CDR3 DNA reads TGTGCCAGCTGCTTCTCAGAGAGATGCAAAAACATTCAGTACTTC.

The chain employs TRBV4-1 and TRBJ1-1, with unresolved D. The germline V and J ends were trimmed by 0 bases and 3 bases, with 11 bases remaining between them. Germline V lookup: CDR1 MGHRA, CDR2 YSYEKL. This CDR3 region has 15 residues. The CDR3 nucleotides are TGCGCCAGCAGCCAAGATTATTTGAGGGACACTGAAGCTTTCTTT. Amino acids: CASSQDYLRDTEAFF.

Notes on this clone: Other DNA sequences in this specimen translate into the identical CDR3. This chain links TRBV7-9 with TRBJ2-7, with a weak D call TRBD1 (6 bases). Per germline, CDR1 SEHNR and CDR2 FQNEAQ (reference sequence). Trimming left V 5 bases short and J 2 bases short, with 10 bases between. The CDR3 sequence is 13 residues long. The CDR3, as DNA: TGTGCCAGCAGCCTTGGGGGCCCCTACGAGCAGTACTTC. It encodes CASSLGGPYEQYF.

The chain is built from TRBV7-9 and TRBJ2-5; D unresolved. Trimming removed 6 bases from V and 2 bases from J, with 13 bases in between. The CDR3 runs to 14 residues. Germline V gene sequence: CDR1 SEHNR, CDR2 FQNEAQ (reference sequence). In DNA form, the CDR3 reads TGTGCCAGCAGTCCAGATAGCAGACAAGAGACCCAGTACTTC. Protein product: CASSPDSRQETQYF.

The rearrangement joins TRBV11-2 to TRBJ2-3; D ambiguous. The V gene lost 7 bases and the J gene lost 2 bases, with 10 bases spanning the gap. The CDR3 sequence is 13 residues long. Looked up from germline, CDR1 is SGHAT and CDR2 is FQNNGV. The CDR3 loop reads CASKNEPTDTQYF. CDR3 sequence (DNA): TGTGCCAGCAAGAATGAGCCCACAGATACGCAGTATTTT.

The chain is built from TRBV11-2 and TRBJ2-7; D is unresolved. Germline V lookup: CDR1 SGHAT, CDR2 FQNNGV. The ends were cut back, 4 bases at V and 3 bases at J, with 10 bases in the middle. CDR3 length: 13 amino acids. In DNA form, the CDR3 reads TGTGCCAGCAGCTCCCCATGGGGCTACGAGCAGTACTTC. This codes for CASSSPWGYEQYF. Filled out from reference TRBV11-2 and TRBJ2-7, the complete variable domain reads EAGVAQSPRYKIIEKRQSVAFWCNPISGHATLYWYQQILGQGPKLLIQFQNNGVVDDSQLPKDRFSAERLKGVDSTLKIQPAKLEDSAVYLCASSSPWGYEQYFGPGTRLTVT.

V gene TRBV7-9 combines with J gene TRBJ1-1; D gene unclear. The CDR3 spans 15 residues. V was trimmed by 5 bases and J by 0 bases, leaving 13 bases between them. CDR1 is SEHNR, CDR2 FQNEAQ, per germline (reference sequence). CDR3 bases: TGTGCCAGCAGCGACCTTAGGCGCATGAACACTGAAGCTTTCTTT. This gives the protein CASSDLRRMNTEAFF.

The chain uses TRBV11-2 and TRBJ1-1, with D uncertain. The CDR3 length is 15 residues. V lost 1 base and J lost 7, with 16 bases in between. Germline CDR1 SGHAT, CDR2 FQNNGV. CDR3 sequence: CASSLVPGMEDEAFF. As DNA, the CDR3 is TGTGCCAGCAGCTTAGTTCCGGGTATGGAGGATGAAGCTTTCTTT. Complete variable domain (other parts from reference TRBV11-2 and TRBJ1-1): EAGVAQSPRYKIIEKRQSVAFWCNPISGHATLYWYQQILGQGPKLLIQFQNNGVVDDSQLPKDRFSAERLKGVDSTLKIQPAKLEDSAVYLCASSLVPGMEDEAFFGQGTRLTVV.

V gene TRBV4-1 combines with J gene TRBJ1-2; tentatively, D is TRBD1 (6 bases). Germline-derived CDR1 and CDR2 are MGHRA and YSYEKL. Trimming removed 6 bases at V and 4 bases at J, with 18 bases between. The CDR3 is 15 amino acids. The CDR3 DNA follows: TGCGCCAGCAGACACTGGGGCAGGGGAAGCTATGGCTACACCTTC. Translating it yields CASRHWGRGSYGYTF.

This chain links TRBV10-2 with TRBJ1-1, with 10 nucleotides matching TRBD1. The CDR3 is made up of 13 amino acids. The germline gives CDR1 WSHSY, CDR2 SAAADI. V shed 6 bases, J shed 5 bases, and the junction held 3 bases outside the gene matches. In DNA form, the CDR3 reads TGCGCCAGCAGAGGACAGGGGGAAACTGAAGCTTTCTTT. Its translation: CASRGQGETEAFF.

V and J are TRBV27 and TRBJ2-3; 7 positions match TRBD1. This CDR3 has 14 amino acids. The junction had 2 bases not matched to a gene; V was cut back by 3 bases and J by 2 bases. Germline V lookup: CDR1 MNHEY, CDR2 SMNVEV (reference sequence). CDR3 DNA sequence: TGTGCCAGCAGTTTCGGGACAGTCACAGATACGCAGTATTTT. This codes for CASSFGTVTDTQYF.

The genes are TRBV27 and TRBJ2-7; 11 nucleotides agree with TRBD2. Germline CDR1 MNHEY, CDR2 SMNVEV (reference sequence). The CDR3 totals 14 residues. The trim removed 5 bases at V and 6 bases at J, leaving 6 bases unmatched. CDR3 nucleotide sequence: TGTGCCAGCAGTCCCCTGGGACTAGCGGTCGAGCAGTACTTC. As protein: CASSPLGLAVEQYF.